This TCR beta chain was identified during a study of neoadjuvant anti-PD-1 for oral cavity cancer (dated by TCRdb to the early 2020s). Regarding the research as a whole: Three to four biweekly doses of nivolumab at 3 mg/kg were mostly administered to patients before curative-intent surgical resection. Patients who did not progress were given a fourth nivolumab dose at about day 43 and had definitive surgical resection on days 50-56. Responders were defined as patients with complete response, partial response or stable disease by RECIST 1.1; non-responders were defined as patients with progression. A roughly 30% response rate was observed in the parent correlative cohort, in which about a dozen patients were included.

The sample's time point, from its label and the paper: before neoadjuvant nivolumab. None of the patients had received prior systemic or radiation treatment, and all were newly diagnosed with stage II-IVA oral cavity squamous cell carcinoma. Everyone in the cohort had locally advanced, HPV-negative oral cavity squamous cell carcinoma. No culture maintenance or expansion was done, as the peripheral blood mononuclear cells went straight to analysis. Samples came from a longitudinal correlative study of a single-arm phase II trial of neoadjuvant nivolumab in oral cavity squamous cell carcinoma. Genomic DNA-based TCRbeta sequencing was performed on subject-matched pre- and post-treatment PBMCs and tumors from three responders and three non-responders. Peripheral blood mononuclear cells were drawn once before nivolumab treatment and a second time after treatment, when surgery took place. The Maxwell RSC DNA from Cells kit was used to isolate genomic DNA from PBMCs.

The germline V end is reduced by 5 bases and the J end by 2 bases; junction bases left unmatched: 6. The CDR3 spans 15 residues, from the cysteine through the phenylalanine. Here the CDR3 DNA is all that survives: 45 bases in frame from base 1. CDR1 and CDR2 are drawn from the germline V gene: SGHNT, YENEEA. For deep sequencing of PBMC libraries, mostly 400 to 550 ng of input genomic DNA was used, and six replicates were run per sample. The immunoSEQ hsTCRbeta kit was used to prepare TCRbeta libraries according to the manufacturer's instructions. The completed libraries were mixed into a single pool at 3 nM, then sequenced with an Illumina NovaSeq 6000 S4 flow cell. The original pipeline was this. The immunoSEQ Analyzer handled quality control and preprocessing of the raw data. The analysis was limited to productive rearrangements, and each clonotype was defined by a unique CDR3 amino acid sequence. Repertoire clonality was estimated as the Gini-Simpson index, which was calculated using the R package tcR. Student's t test was used to compare Gini indices, and Pearson correlation was used to assess associations with tumor size change. TCRdb obtained this table from immuneACCESS and retained in-frame rearrangements with V and J assigned. These tables miss some clones; where compared with another copy, unresolved V genes account for less than half of the shortfall, and the remainder is unexplained. The V and J calls and clone size are taken from that table; D and trimming were inferred from the DNA. The sample table lists fewer than 70,000 clones, around 85% of them with a count of one. The ten largest clones represent 2% to 3% of the sample.

Notes on this clone: What this receptor recognizes is not known. No much larger clone exists at a distance of one base, and base qualities are not known. The sample carries other DNA sequences with the same CDR3.

What the research found in general, with its limitations: After neoadjuvant nivolumab, non-responders showed significantly higher T cell clonality (Gini index) in PBMCs than responders did. A higher pretreatment blood Treg/Th17 ratio correlated with both higher pretreatment blood TCRbeta clonality and lower post-treatment tumor TCRbeta clonality. Only three patients per response group were included in the TCR analyses, and the authors called for validation in larger cohorts.

The receptor was derived from a person between 40 and 79 years old with oral cavity squamous cell carcinoma. This chain joins TRBV11-3 to TRBJ2-3, with 8 middle bases fitting TRBD2. The material sequenced was PBMCs, taken before nivolumab (anti-PD-1) treatment. The CDR3: CASSPGGGPTDTQYF. At the DNA level, the sequence is TGTGCCAGCAGCCCCGGGGGGGGGCCCACAGATACGCAGTATTTT.